This TCR delta chain is from a study of gamma-delta T cells after stem cell transplantation. In this sample, this clone turned up many times. A much larger clone differs from this one at a single base, so this may be a read error. Other DNA sequences in the sample encode the same CDR3. The CDR3 loop spans 16 amino acids. Germline CDR1 GEAIGNYY, CDR2 EKD. TCRdb ran CATT on the RT-PCR reads. This table has 11,000 or so delta-chain clones, 1.3% appearing once. The chain recombines TRDV2 with TRDJ1; 12 bases agree with TRDD3. The receptor comes from a human donor. It is not recorded whose cells these are; they may come from a transplant donor. Sequenced input: gamma-delta T cells. In nucleotides, the CDR3 is TGTGCCTGTGACACACTGGGGGATACTCGGACCGACAAACTCATCTTT. It specifies CACDTLGDTRTDKLIF.